A selection of T cell receptor beta chains follows, all from one sample in a study of graft-versus-host responses after intestinal transplantation. The data were produced by immunoSEQ multiplex PCR, yet TCRdb's version contains in-frame clones alone and is incomplete. The sample records 25,000 to 35,000 clones, nearly 90% being singletons. Sequenced here: PBMCs, sampled about 450 days after intestinal transplantation. These receptors were collected from a human patient who received an intestinal transplant, so some T cells may come from the graft donor. The CDR3 runs from the conserved cysteine through the conserved F or W. The D gene is left open where the match is weak. Part of the rows lack a size; the others show once, few, many or a class for expanded clones.

j_call clone_size v_call d_call cdr3_aa cdr3_nt
TRBJ1-4 NA TRBV6-1 NA CASSGHPDATNEKLFF TGTGCCAGCAGTGGGCATCCGGACGCAACTAATGAAAAACTGTTTTTT
TRBJ2-3 NA TRBV7-9 NA CASSLATTGPSTDTQYF TGTGCCAGCAGCTTAGCGACGACGGGACCTAGCACAGATACGCAGTATTTT
TRBJ2-2 NA TRBV12-5 NA CASGLEGVSGELFF TGTGCTAGTGGTTTGGAAGGGGTCTCCGGGGAGCTGTTTTTT
TRBJ1-1 NA TRBV6-1 NA CASMEGGRRAFF TGTGCCAGCATGGAGGGAGGACGGAGAGCTTTCTTT
TRBJ1-1 NA TRBV7-2 NA CASSLRGGGLAFF TGTGCCAGCAGCTTAAGGGGAGGGGGGCTGGCTTTCTTT
TRBJ1-4 NA TRBV7-6 NA CASSLTPEGEKLFF TGTGCCAGCAGCTTAACTCCAGAAGGAGAAAAACTGTTTTTT
TRBJ1-1 once TRBV7-9 NA CASSPPQANTEAFF TGTGCCAGCAGCCCACCACAAGCGAACACTGAAGCTTTCTTT
TRBJ2-7 NA TRBV30 TRBD2 CAWSVRSGRAGSYEQYF TGTGCCTGGAGTGTACGTAGCGGGAGGGCCGGGTCCTACGAGCAGTACTTC
TRBJ1-2 NA TRBV30 NA CAGLLRSSSGYTF TGTGCTGGATTGCTGAGGAGTTCCTCTGGCTACACCTTC
TRBJ2-1 NA TRBV28 NA CASSFGGRNEQFF TGTGCCAGCAGTTTCGGGGGGCGGAATGAGCAGTTCTTC
TRBJ1-1 NA TRBV18 NA CASSLGEANTEAFF TGTGCCAGCTCTCTCGGGGAAGCGAACACTGAAGCTTTCTTT
TRBJ2-5 NA TRBV7-7 TRBD1 CASSPGTGEETQYF TGTGCCAGCAGCCCCGGGACAGGGGAAGAGACCCAGTACTTC
TRBJ2-7 NA TRBV10-3 NA CAISEQGSYEQYF TGTGCCATCAGTGAGCAGGGCTCCTACGAGCAGTACTTC
TRBJ2-5 NA TRBV2 TRBD2 CASRQNFGLAGTRQETQYF TGTGCCAGCAGGCAAAATTTCGGACTAGCGGGAACCCGACAAGAGACCCAGTACTTC
TRBJ1-1 once TRBV11-2 TRBD1 CASNRGGTEAFF TGTGCCAGCAACAGGGGAGGAACTGAAGCTTTCTTT
TRBJ2-3 NA TRBV15 TRBD2 CATSRVSGVTDTQYF TGTGCCACCAGCAGAGTTAGCGGGGTCACAGATACGCAGTATTTT
TRBJ2-4 NA TRBV28 NA CATTQSVPTNIQYF TGTGCCACGACTCAGTCGGTTCCTACAAACATTCAGTACTTC
TRBJ2-2 NA TRBV7-8 NA CASSLAGHRGAVF TGTGCCAGCAGCTTAGCGGGACACCGGGGAGCTGTTTTT
TRBJ1-1 NA TRBV5-6 NA CASSLTVNTEAFF TGTGCCAGCAGCTTGACGGTGAACACTGAAGCTTTCTTT
TRBJ2-1 NA TRBV4-1 NA CASSQVGGDLYNEQFF TGCGCCAGCAGCCAGGTTGGAGGCGACCTCTACAATGAGCAGTTCTTC
TRBJ1-1 NA TRBV5-6 NA CASSFLGWTEAFF TGTGCCAGCAGCTTCTTAGGGTGGACTGAAGCTTTCTTT
TRBJ2-7 NA TRBV6-5 TRBD1 CASRPTGRTYEQYF TGTGCCAGCAGACCGACAGGGAGAACCTACGAGCAGTACTTC
TRBJ2-5 few TRBV4-1 NA CASSVDSKETQYF TGCGCCAGCAGCGTTGACTCCAAAGAGACCCAGTACTTC
TRBJ2-3 NA TRBV9 NA CASSVGTGPSQYF TGTGCCAGCAGCGTAGGGACGGGCCCATCGCAGTATTTT
TRBJ2-7 NA TRBV28 NA CASSFLYGSPAYEQYF TGTGCCAGCAGTTTCCTTTACGGGTCCCCGGCCTACGAGCAGTACTTC
TRBJ1-3 NA TRBV15 NA CATSTGGSGNTIYF TGTGCCACCAGCACCGGGGGGTCCGGAAACACCATATATTTT
TRBJ2-1 NA TRBV29-1 NA CSVPGQLGNEQFF TGCAGCGTACCGGGCCAACTTGGGAATGAGCAGTTCTTC
TRBJ2-3 NA TRBV19 NA CASSSREADTQYF TGTGCCAGTAGTTCGAGGGAGGCAGATACGCAGTATTTT
TRBJ2-3 NA TRBV14 NA CASSARTGSGTDTQYF TGTGCCAGCAGCGCTCGCACAGGGAGTGGAACAGATACGCAGTATTTT
TRBJ2-3 NA TRBV7-2 NA CASSARDFLTDTQYF TGTGCCAGCAGCGCACGGGACTTCCTCACAGATACGCAGTATTTT
TRBJ2-1 NA TRBV5-1 TRBD2 CASSSGTRGSNEQFF TGCGCCAGCAGCTCAGGGACTAGGGGGTCCAATGAGCAGTTCTTC
TRBJ1-5 once TRBV27 NA CASSSPGAHQPQHF TGTGCCAGCAGTTCCCCCGGGGCGCATCAGCCCCAGCATTTT
TRBJ2-7 once TRBV11-3 TRBD1 CASSLAIRDSTYEQYF TGTGCCAGCAGCTTAGCGATCCGGGACAGCACCTACGAGCAGTACTTC